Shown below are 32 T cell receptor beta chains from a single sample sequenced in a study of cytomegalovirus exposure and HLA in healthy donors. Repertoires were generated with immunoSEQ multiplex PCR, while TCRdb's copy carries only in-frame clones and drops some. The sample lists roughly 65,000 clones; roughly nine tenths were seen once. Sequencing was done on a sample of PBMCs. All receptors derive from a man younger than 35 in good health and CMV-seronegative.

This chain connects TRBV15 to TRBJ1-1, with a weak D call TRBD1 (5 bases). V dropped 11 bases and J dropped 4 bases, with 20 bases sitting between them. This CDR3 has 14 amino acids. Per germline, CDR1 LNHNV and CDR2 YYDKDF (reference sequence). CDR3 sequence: CASIGGPRATEAFF. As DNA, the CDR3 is TGTGCCTCCATCGGGGGACCCCGGGCCACTGAAGCTTTCTTT. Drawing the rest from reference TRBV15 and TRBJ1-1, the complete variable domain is DAMVIQNPRYQVTQFGKPVTLSCSQTLNHNVMYWYQQKSSQAPKLLFHYYDKDFNNEADTPDNFQSRRPNTSFCFLDIRSPGLGDTAMYLCASIGGPRATEAFFGQGTRLTVV.

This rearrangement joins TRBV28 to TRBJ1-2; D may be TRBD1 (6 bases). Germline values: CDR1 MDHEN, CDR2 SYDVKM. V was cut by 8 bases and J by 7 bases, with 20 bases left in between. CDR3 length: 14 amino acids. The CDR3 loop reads CASSWTASGGGYTF. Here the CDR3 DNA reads TGTGCCAGCTCCTGGACAGCGTCCGGAGGTGGCTACACCTTC.

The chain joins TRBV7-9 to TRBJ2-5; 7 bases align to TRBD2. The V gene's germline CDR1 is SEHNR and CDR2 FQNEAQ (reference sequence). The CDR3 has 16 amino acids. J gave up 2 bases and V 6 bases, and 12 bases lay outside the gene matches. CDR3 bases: TGTGCCAGCAGTTACCCAGGGACTAACCCTCAAGAGACCCAGTACTTC. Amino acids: CASSYPGTNPQETQYF.

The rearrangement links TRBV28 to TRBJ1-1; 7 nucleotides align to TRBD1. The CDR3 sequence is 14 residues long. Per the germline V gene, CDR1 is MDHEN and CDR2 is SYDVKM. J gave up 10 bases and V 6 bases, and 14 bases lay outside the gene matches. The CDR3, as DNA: TGTGCCAGCAGCCTCGTCCCGGGACAGCGATCAGCTTTCTTT. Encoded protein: CASSLVPGQRSAFF.

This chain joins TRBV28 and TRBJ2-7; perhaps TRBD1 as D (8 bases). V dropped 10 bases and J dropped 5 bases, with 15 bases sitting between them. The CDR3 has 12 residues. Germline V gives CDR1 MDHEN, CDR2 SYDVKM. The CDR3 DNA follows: TGTGCCACCGGACAGGGAGGGCACGAGCAGTACTTC. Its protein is CATGQGGHEQYF.

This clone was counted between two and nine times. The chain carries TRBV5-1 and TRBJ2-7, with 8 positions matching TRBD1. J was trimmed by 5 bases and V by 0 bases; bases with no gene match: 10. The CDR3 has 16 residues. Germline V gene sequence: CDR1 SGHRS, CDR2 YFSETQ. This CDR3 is CASSLGSGGLPHEQYF. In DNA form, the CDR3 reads TGCGCCAGCAGCTTGGGCTCAGGGGGCCTCCCGCACGAGCAGTACTTC.

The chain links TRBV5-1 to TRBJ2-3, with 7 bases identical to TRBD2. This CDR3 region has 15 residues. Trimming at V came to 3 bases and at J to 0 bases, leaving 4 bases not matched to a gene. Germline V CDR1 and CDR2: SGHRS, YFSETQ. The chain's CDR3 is CASSWGAGSTDTQYF. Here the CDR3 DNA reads TGCGCCAGCAGCTGGGGAGCGGGGAGCACAGATACGCAGTATTTT. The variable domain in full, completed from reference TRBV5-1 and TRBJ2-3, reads KAGVTQTPRYLIKTRGQQVTLSCSPISGHRSVSWYQQTPGQGLQFLFEYFSETQRNKGNFPGRFSGRQFSNSRSEMNVSTLELGDSALYLCASSWGAGSTDTQYFGPGTRLTVL.

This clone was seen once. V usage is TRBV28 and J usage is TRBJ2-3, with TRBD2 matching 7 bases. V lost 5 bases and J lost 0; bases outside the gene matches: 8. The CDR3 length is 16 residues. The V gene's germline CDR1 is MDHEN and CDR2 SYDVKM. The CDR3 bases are TGTGCCAGCAGTACCCCGACTAGCAGGAGCACAGATACGCAGTATTTT. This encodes CASSTPTSRSTDTQYF.

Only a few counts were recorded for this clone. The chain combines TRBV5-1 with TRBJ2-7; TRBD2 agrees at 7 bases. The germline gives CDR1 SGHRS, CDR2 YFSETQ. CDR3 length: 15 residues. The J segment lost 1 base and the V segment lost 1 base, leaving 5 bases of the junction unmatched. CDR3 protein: CASSLSGVDSYEQYF. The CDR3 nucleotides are TGCGCCAGCAGCTTGAGCGGGGTGGATTCCTACGAGCAGTACTTC.

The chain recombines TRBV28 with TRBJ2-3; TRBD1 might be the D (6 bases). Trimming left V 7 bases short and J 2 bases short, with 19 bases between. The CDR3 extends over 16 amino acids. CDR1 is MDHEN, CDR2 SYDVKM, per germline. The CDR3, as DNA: TGTGCCAGCATTCCTTACGACAGGCGTTTCACAGATACGCAGTATTTT. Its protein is CASIPYDRRFTDTQYF.

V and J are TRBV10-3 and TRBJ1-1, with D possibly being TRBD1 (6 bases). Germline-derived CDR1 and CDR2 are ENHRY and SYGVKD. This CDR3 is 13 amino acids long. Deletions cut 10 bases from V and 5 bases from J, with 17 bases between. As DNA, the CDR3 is TGTGCCACCCTCAGGGGAAGAGAAACTGAAGCTTTCTTT. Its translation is CATLRGRETEAFF.

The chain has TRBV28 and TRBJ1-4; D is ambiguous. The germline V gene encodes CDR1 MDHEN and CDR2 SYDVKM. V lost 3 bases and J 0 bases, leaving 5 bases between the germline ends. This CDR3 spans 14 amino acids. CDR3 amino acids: CASSFQSTNEKLFF. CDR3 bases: TGTGCCAGCAGTTTTCAGTCAACTAATGAAAAACTGTTTTTT.

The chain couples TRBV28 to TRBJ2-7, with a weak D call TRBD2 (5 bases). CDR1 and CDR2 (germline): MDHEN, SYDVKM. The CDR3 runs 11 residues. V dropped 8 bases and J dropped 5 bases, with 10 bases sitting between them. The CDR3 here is CASQSGNEQYF. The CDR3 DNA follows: TGTGCCAGCCAGAGCGGAAACGAGCAGTACTTC. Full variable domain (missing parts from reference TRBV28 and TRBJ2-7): DVKVTQSSRYLVKRTGEKVFLECVQDMDHENMFWYRQDPGLGLRLIYFSYDVKMKEKGDIPEGYSVSREKKERFSLILESASTNQTSMYLCASQSGNEQYFGPGTRLTVT.

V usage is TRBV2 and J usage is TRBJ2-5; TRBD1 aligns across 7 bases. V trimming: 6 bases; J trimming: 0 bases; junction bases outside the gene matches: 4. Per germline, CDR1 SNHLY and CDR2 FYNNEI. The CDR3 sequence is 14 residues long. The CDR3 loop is CASSLGQDQETQYF. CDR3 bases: TGTGCCAGCAGCCTAGGACAGGACCAAGAGACCCAGTACTTC.

The CDR3 region has the DNA TGTGCCAGTCGGCCGGGACACAACACTGAAGCTTTCTTT. Translation gives CASRPGHNTEAFF. This chain joins TRBV28 and TRBJ1-1; possible D gene TRBD1, 6 bases. The V end lost 9 bases, the J end lost 2 bases, and 13 bases lay between the germline ends. CDR1 MDHEN and CDR2 SYDVKM come from the germline V gene. This CDR3 has 13 amino acids.

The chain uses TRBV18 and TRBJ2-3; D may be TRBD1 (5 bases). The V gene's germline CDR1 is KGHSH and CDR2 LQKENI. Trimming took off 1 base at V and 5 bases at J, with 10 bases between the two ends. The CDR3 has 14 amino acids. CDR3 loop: CASSPQGLGDTQYF. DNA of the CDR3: TGTGCCAGCTCACCACAGGGGTTGGGAGATACGCAGTATTTT. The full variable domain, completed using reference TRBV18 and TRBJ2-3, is NAGVMQNPRHLVRRRGQEARLRCSPMKGHSHVYWYRQLPEEGLKFMVYLQKENIIDESGMPKERFSAEFPKEGPSILRIQQVVRGDSAAYFCASSPQGLGDTQYFGPGTRLTVL.

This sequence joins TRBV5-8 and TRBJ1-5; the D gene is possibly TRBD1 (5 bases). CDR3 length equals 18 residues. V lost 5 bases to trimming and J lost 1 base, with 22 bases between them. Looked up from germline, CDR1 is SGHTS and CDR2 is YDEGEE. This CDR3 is CASRIPGQPRVSNQPQHF. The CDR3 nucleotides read TGTGCCAGCAGGATACCCGGTCAGCCCAGGGTGAGCAATCAGCCCCAGCATTTT. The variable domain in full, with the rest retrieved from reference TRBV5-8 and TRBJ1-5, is EAGVTQSPTHLIKTRGQQATLRCSPISGHTSVYWYQQALGLGLQFLLWYDEGEERNRGNFPPRFSGRQFPNYSSELNVNALELEDSALYLCASRIPGQPRVSNQPQHFGDGTRLSIL.

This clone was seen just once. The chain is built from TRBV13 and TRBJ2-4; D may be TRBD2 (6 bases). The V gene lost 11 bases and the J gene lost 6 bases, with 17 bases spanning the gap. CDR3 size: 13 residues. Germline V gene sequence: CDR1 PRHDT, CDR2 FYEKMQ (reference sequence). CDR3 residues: CAPGGTGGNIQYF. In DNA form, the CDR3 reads TGTGCCCCCGGCGGGACCGGGGGAAACATTCAGTACTTC.

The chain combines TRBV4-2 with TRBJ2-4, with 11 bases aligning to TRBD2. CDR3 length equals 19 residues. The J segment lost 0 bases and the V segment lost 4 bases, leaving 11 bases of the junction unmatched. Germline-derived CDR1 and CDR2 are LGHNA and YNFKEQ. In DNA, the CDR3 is TGTGCCAGCAGCCCCAATGCGGGACTAGCGGCCTTAGCCAAAAACATTCAGTACTTC. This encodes CASSPNAGLAALAKNIQYF.

CDR3 protein: CASSQGGLSNQPQHF. The CDR3 DNA is TGTGCCAGCAGCCAGGGGGGACTTAGCAATCAGCCCCAGCATTTT. V usage is TRBV6-1 and J usage is TRBJ1-5; 7 bases match TRBD1. Germline-derived CDR1 and CDR2 are MNHNS and SASEGT. This CDR3 region has 15 residues. The junction had 5 bases not matched to a gene; V was cut back by 6 bases and J by 0 bases.

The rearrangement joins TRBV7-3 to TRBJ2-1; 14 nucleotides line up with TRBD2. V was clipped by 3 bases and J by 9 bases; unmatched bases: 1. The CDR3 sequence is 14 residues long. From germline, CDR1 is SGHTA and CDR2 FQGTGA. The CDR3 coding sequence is TGTGCCAGCAGCTTCGGACTAGCGGGAGGTGAGCAGTTCTTC. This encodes CASSFGLAGGEQFF.

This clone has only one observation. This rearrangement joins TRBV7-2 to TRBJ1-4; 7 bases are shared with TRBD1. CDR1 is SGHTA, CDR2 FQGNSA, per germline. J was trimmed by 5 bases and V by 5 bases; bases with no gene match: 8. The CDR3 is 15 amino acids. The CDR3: CASSPTGTANEKLFF. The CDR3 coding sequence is TGTGCCAGCAGCCCAACCGGGACAGCAAATGAAAAACTGTTTTTT.

CDR3 amino acids: CASSVAGGPYNEQFF. The CDR3 region has the DNA TGTGCCAGCAGCGTAGCAGGGGGGCCTTACAATGAGCAGTTCTTC. The chain couples TRBV9 to TRBJ2-1, with D possibly matching TRBD1 (7 bases). This CDR3 spans 15 amino acids. In germline, CDR1 is SGDLS, CDR2 YYNGEE. The ends were cut back, 0 bases at V and 4 bases at J, with 11 bases in the middle.

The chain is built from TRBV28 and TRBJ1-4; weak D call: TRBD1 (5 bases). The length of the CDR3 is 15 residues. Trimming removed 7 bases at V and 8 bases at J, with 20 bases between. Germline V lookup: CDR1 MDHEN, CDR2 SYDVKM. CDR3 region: CASKEGTRGDEKLFF. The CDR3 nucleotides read TGTGCCAGCAAGGAAGGGACCCGCGGGGACGAAAAACTGTTTTTT.

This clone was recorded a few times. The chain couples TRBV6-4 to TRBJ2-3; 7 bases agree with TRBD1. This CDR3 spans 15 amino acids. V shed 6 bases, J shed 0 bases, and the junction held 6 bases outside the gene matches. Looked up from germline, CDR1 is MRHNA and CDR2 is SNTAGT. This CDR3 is CASSQEQGSTDTQYF. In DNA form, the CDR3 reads TGTGCCAGCAGCCAAGAACAGGGGAGCACAGATACGCAGTATTTT.

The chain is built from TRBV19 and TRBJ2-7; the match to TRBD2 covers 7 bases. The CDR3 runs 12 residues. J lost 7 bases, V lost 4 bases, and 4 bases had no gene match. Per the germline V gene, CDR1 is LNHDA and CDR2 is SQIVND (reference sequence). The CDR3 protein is CASSNIGREQYF. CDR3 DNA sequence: TGTGCCAGTAGTAACATCGGGAGGGAGCAGTACTTC. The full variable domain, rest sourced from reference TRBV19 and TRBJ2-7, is DGGITQSPKYLFRKEGQNVTLSCEQNLNHDAMYWYRQDPGQGLRLIYYSQIVNDFQKGDIAEGYSVSREKKESFPLTVTSAQKNPTAFYLCASSNIGREQYFGPGTRLTVT.

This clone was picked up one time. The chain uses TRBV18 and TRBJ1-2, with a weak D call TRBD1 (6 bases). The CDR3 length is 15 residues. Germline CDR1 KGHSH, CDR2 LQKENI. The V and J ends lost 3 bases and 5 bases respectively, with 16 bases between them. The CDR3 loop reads CASSPGRGGKYGYTF. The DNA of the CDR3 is TGTGCCAGCTCACCGGGGAGGGGGGGCAAGTATGGCTACACCTTC. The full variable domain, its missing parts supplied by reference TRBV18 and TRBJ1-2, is NAGVMQNPRHLVRRRGQEARLRCSPMKGHSHVYWYRQLPEEGLKFMVYLQKENIIDESGMPKERFSAEFPKEGPSILRIQQVVRGDSAAYFCASSPGRGGKYGYTFGSGTRLTVV.

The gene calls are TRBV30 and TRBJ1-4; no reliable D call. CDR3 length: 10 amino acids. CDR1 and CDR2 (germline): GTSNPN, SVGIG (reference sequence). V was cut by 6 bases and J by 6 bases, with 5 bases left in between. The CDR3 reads CACSYEKLFF. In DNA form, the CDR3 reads TGTGCCTGTTCCTATGAAAAACTGTTTTTT.

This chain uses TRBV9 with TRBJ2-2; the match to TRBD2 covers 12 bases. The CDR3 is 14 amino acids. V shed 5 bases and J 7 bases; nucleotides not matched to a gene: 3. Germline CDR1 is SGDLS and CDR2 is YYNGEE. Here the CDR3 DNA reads TGTGCCAGCAGGACTAGCGGGAGTGTCGGGGAGCTGTTTTTT. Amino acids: CASRTSGSVGELFF.

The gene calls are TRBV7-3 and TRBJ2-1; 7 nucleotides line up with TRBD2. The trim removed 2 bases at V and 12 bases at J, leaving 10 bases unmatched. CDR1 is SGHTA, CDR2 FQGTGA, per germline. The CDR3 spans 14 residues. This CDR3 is CASSLLSGEGAQFF. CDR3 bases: TGTGCCAGCAGCTTATTAAGCGGGGAGGGAGCGCAGTTCTTC.

CDR3: CASSMVSGTQYF. For the CDR3, the DNA is TGTGCCAGTAGTATGGTTTCGGGGACCCAGTACTTC. This chain connects TRBV19 to TRBJ2-5; no definite D call. Looked up from germline, CDR1 is LNHDA and CDR2 is SQIVND (reference sequence). V was trimmed by 3 bases and J by 7 bases, leaving 9 bases between them. The CDR3 runs to 12 residues.

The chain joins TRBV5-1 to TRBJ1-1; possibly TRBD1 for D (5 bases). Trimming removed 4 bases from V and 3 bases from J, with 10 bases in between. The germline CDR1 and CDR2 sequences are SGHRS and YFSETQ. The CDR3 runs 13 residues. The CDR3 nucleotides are TGCGCCAGCAGCCTACAGGTAGACACTGAAGCTTTCTTT. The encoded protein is CASSLQVDTEAFF.